Following are 31 T cell receptor beta chains from one sample sequenced in a study of T cells in Graves' hyperthyroidism and ophthalmopathy. The CDR3 regions of TCR beta were amplified from RNA transcripts. The HTBI primer set drove a first-round RT-PCR of the TCR CDR3. TCRdb re-derived calls from the multiplex PCR reads in MiXCR, one entry per CDR3 protein. This table holds 350,000 or so distinct CDR3 sequences, about a sixth found once. Sequencing was carried out using blood. The receptors were gathered from a woman in her thirties with Graves' hyperthyroidism that later progressed to Graves' ophthalmopathy.

This clonotype was observed a single time. This sequence joins TRBV4-1 and TRBJ2-7, with 7 bases matching TRBD1. The germline V gene has CDR1 MGHRA and CDR2 YSYEKL. The CDR3 length is 14 residues. The V and J ends lost 1 base and 5 bases, in that order; junction bases with no gene match: 5. CDR3 DNA: TGCGCCAGCAGCCAAGTGACAGGGACCCACGAGCAGTACTTC. It specifies CASSQVTGTHEQYF.

In its sample, this clonotype was seen many times. V is TRBV11-2 and J is TRBJ2-3, with 11 bases identical to TRBD2. This CDR3 comprises 17 residues. The J segment lost 5 bases and the V segment lost 4 bases, leaving 11 bases of the junction unmatched. The germline V gene has CDR1 SGHAT and CDR2 FQNNGV. The CDR3 spells CASSSSGGFISGDTQYF. The CDR3 DNA is TGTGCCAGCAGCTCTAGCGGGGGGTTTATAAGCGGAGATACGCAGTATTTT.

This clonotype occurred a few times. This chain connects TRBV7-9 to TRBJ2-7; D is possibly TRBD1 or TRBD2 (6 bases each). The CDR3 consists of 14 residues. Between the trimmed V and J ends, which lost 6 bases and 3 bases, there was a span of 15 bases. Germline lookup yields CDR1 SEHNR and CDR2 FQNEAQ (reference sequence). CDR3: CASRGPGGLYEQYF. The CDR3 DNA reads as TGTGCCAGCAGAGGCCCCGGGGGCCTCTACGAGCAGTACTTC.

This clonotype was detected only a few times. The V call is TRBV10-2, the J call TRBJ2-1; unclear D gene. Germline CDR1 WSHSY, CDR2 SAAADI. Trimming left V 5 bases short and J 5 bases short, with 7 bases between. This CDR3 is built from 12 residues. CDR3 coding DNA: TGCGCCAGCAGTCAATCTGACAATGAGCAGTTCTTC. This gives the protein CASSQSDNEQFF.

This clonotype occurred many times. The chain links TRBV6-1 to TRBJ1-1; perhaps TRBD1 as D (6 bases). The CDR3 has 16 amino acids. Germline loops: CDR1 MNHNS, CDR2 SASEGT. V was trimmed by 0 bases and J by 4 bases, leaving 15 bases between them. The CDR3 nucleotides read TGTGCCAGCAGTGAAGCCTCGGGCTCAGGGGCCACTGAAGCTTTCTTT. It is translated as CASSEASGSGATEAFF.

There are many counts of this clonotype. This rearrangement joins TRBV7-9 to TRBJ2-5; D might be TRBD2 (6 bases). This CDR3 is built from 12 residues. From germline, CDR1 is SEHNR and CDR2 FQNEAQ (reference sequence). With 8 bases removed from V and 5 bases from J, the gap between germline ends came to 12 bases. CDR3 amino acids: CASRDFGETQYF. The CDR3 DNA is TGTGCCAGCCGGGACTTCGGGGAGACCCAGTACTTC.

The rearrangement joins TRBV4-1 to TRBJ1-6; no firm D call. The germline CDR1 and CDR2 sequences are MGHRA and YSYEKL. V lost 0 bases, J lost 7 bases, and 13 bases lay in between. The CDR3 has 16 amino acids. Here the CDR3 reads CASSQDPNTRNSPLHF. CDR3 coding DNA: TGCGCCAGCAGCCAAGACCCTAACACCCGAAATTCACCCCTCCACTTT.

The V call is TRBV6-2 or TRBV6-3, the J call TRBJ2-3; a possible D gene is TRBD1 (5 bases). This CDR3 is 15 amino acids long. Per the germline V gene, CDR1 is MNHEY and CDR2 is SVGEGT. V dropped 4 bases and J dropped 2 bases, with 13 bases sitting between them. This CDR3 is CASSLRQTITDTQYF. The CDR3 nucleotides read TGTGCCAGCAGTTTACGACAGACAATCACAGATACGCAGTATTTT.

This chain connects TRBV27 to TRBJ2-6; no reliable D call. Germline assignment: CDR1 MNHEY and CDR2 SMNVEV (reference sequence). V dropped 9 bases and J dropped 0 bases, with 6 bases sitting between them. The CDR3 totals 13 residues. The CDR3 loop is CASQYSGANVLTF. The DNA for the CDR3 is TGTGCCAGTCAGTACTCTGGGGCCAACGTCCTGACTTTC.

This clonotype was found many times. The V call is TRBV2, the J call TRBJ1-2; the D gene is possibly TRBD1 (5 bases). Germline V gives CDR1 SNHLY, CDR2 FYNNEI. The V end lost 3 bases, the J end lost 7 bases, and 15 bases lay between the germline ends. The CDR3 sequence is 14 residues long. CDR3 region: CASSDQGGGLGYTF. In DNA, the CDR3 is TGTGCCAGCAGTGATCAGGGAGGCGGGCTTGGCTACACCTTC.

This chain uses TRBV7-9 with TRBJ2-3; possibly TRBD1 for D (6 bases). Trimming took 5 bases from V and 2 from J, leaving 26 bases between them. Looked up from germline, CDR1 is SEHNR and CDR2 is FQNEAQ (reference sequence). The CDR3 extends over 19 amino acids. CDR3 sequence reads: CASSLKPTGYRLYTDTQYF. CDR3 sequence (DNA): TGTGCCAGCAGCCTGAAACCGACAGGTTACAGACTATACACAGATACGCAGTATTTT.

In its sample, this clonotype is large. V usage is TRBV2 and J usage is TRBJ2-3, with D uncertain. V shed 3 bases and J shed 1 base, with 2 bases lying between them. Germline-derived CDR1 and CDR2 are SNHLY and FYNNEI. This CDR3 contains 12 residues. The CDR3 here is CASSDGTDTQYF. Written as DNA, the CDR3 is TGTGCCAGCAGTGATGGCACAGATACGCAGTATTTT. The variable domain in full, with the rest retrieved from reference TRBV2 and TRBJ2-3, is EPEVTQTPSHQVTQMGQEVILRCVPISNHLYFYWYRQILGQKVEFLVSFYNNEISEKSEIFDDQFSVERPDGSNFTLKIRSTKLEDSAMYFCASSDGTDTQYFGPGTRLTVL.

The sample holds many counts of this clonotype. This chain joins TRBV5-1 and TRBJ2-7; D not certain. Per germline, CDR1 SGHRS and CDR2 YFSETQ. V was pared by 1 base and J by 6 bases, with 8 bases between. The CDR3 loop spans 12 amino acids. CDR3 loop: CASSLRVGEQYF. The CDR3 DNA is TGCGCCAGCAGCTTGAGAGTCGGCGAGCAGTACTTC. Drawing the rest from reference TRBV5-1 and TRBJ2-7, the complete variable domain is KAGVTQTPRYLIKTRGQQVTLSCSPISGHRSVSWYQQTPGQGLQFLFEYFSETQRNKGNFPGRFSGRQFSNSRSEMNVSTLELGDSALYLCASSLRVGEQYFGPGTRLTVT.

The gene calls are TRBV19 and TRBJ2-2; D possibly corresponds to TRBD1 (5 bases). V was trimmed by 6 bases and J by 4 bases, leaving 15 bases between them. In germline, CDR1 is LNHDA, CDR2 SQIVND (reference sequence). The CDR3 has 15 amino acids. CDR3 region: CASRADTEFTGELFF. In DNA form, the CDR3 reads TGTGCCAGTAGGGCGGACACGGAGTTCACCGGGGAGCTGTTTTTT.

This clonotype has a count of ten or more. This sequence joins TRBV28 and TRBJ1-5; D remains unclear. V was shortened by 6 bases and J by 6 bases, with 9 bases between the two germline ends. The CDR3 totals 12 residues. Germline V gene sequence: CDR1 MDHEN, CDR2 SYDVKM. The CDR3 DNA is TGTGCCAGCAGGGCAAGCGGTCAGCCCCAGCATTTT. Translated: CASRASGQPQHF.

This clonotype was counted only a few times. The gene calls are TRBV5-1 and TRBJ2-6; no definite D call. The germline CDR1 and CDR2 sequences are SGHRS and YFSETQ. This CDR3 is 18 amino acids long. Deletions cut 0 bases from V and 4 bases from J, with 17 bases between. The CDR3 DNA is TGCGCCAGCAGCTTGGAGTGGGGAAACCCTTCAGGGGCCAACGTCCTGACTTTC. Translated: CASSLEWGNPSGANVLTF.

The rearrangement links TRBV29-1 to TRBJ2-7, with 10 bases identical to TRBD2. V gave up 1 base and J gave up 0 bases; unmatched junction bases: 3. The CDR3 has 15 residues. In germline, CDR1 is SQVTM, CDR2 ANQGSEA. The CDR3 sequence: CSVEATSGNSYEQYF. Written as DNA, the CDR3 is TGCAGCGTTGAAGCAACTAGCGGGAACTCCTACGAGCAGTACTTC.

A few counts support this clonotype. The V call is TRBV5-1, the J call TRBJ2-7; D possibly corresponds to TRBD2 (6 bases). The CDR3 has 17 residues. Per germline, CDR1 SGHRS and CDR2 YFSETQ. V lost 4 bases, J lost 2 bases, and 22 bases lay in between. The CDR3 bases are TGCGCCAGCAGCCTAGCGTTGGGCGGGCCTGGGCCCTACGAGCAGTACTTC. As protein: CASSLALGGPGPYEQYF.

This clonotype was recorded at least ten times. The chain combines TRBV7-6 with TRBJ2-5; 7 nucleotides align to TRBD1. Trimming removed 1 base from V and 7 bases from J; junction bases left unmatched: 9. Germline CDR1 is SGHVS and CDR2 is FNYEAQ. The CDR3 is made up of 15 amino acids. CDR3 amino acids: CASSLVIGGWGTQYF. The CDR3 bases are TGTGCCAGCAGCTTAGTGATAGGGGGCTGGGGGACCCAGTACTTC.

This clonotype was found many times. V and J are TRBV7-8 and TRBJ1-5, with D perhaps matching TRBD1 (5 bases). This CDR3 has 15 residues. V was cut by 5 bases and J by 3 bases, with 14 bases left in between. Germline CDR1 SGHVS, CDR2 FQNEAQ. The CDR3 loop is CASSPLGEVNQPQHF. The CDR3 nucleotides are TGTGCCAGCAGCCCGCTGGGGGAGGTCAATCAGCCCCAGCATTTT.

To note about this clonotype: This clone may be a read error of a much larger clone one base away. J is TRBJ1-2 and V is TRBV6-2 or TRBV6-3; 7 bases are a match to TRBD1. This CDR3 region has 14 residues. Germline-derived CDR1 and CDR2 are MNHEY and SVGEGT. V lost 7 bases and J lost 5; bases outside the gene matches: 10. In DNA, the CDR3 is TGTGCCAGCAAAATTGACAGGGCGGCATATGGCTACACCTTC. It codes for CASKIDRAAYGYTF.

There are many counts of this clonotype. Here the CDR3 reads CSAITPGNTEAFF. For the CDR3, the DNA is TGCAGTGCCATCACTCCCGGCAACACTGAAGCTTTCTTT. The V call is TRBV20-1, the J call TRBJ1-1; unclear D gene. The germline CDR1 and CDR2 sequences are DFQATT and SNEGSKA (reference sequence). Trimming took off 6 bases at V and 2 bases at J, with 13 bases between the two ends. The CDR3 contains 13 residues.

In its sample, this clonotype was seen a few times. Possible read error: a much larger clone is one base away. This sequence joins TRBV11-2 and TRBJ1-1; D is ambiguous. The CDR3 contains 14 residues. Germline CDR1 reads SGHAT; CDR2 reads FQNNGV. V was trimmed by 1 base and J by 1 base, leaving 7 bases between them. In DNA, the CDR3 is TGTGCCAGCAGCTTAGTCGCGTCGAACACTGAAGCTTTCTTT. Translation: CASSLVASNTEAFF. Variable domain in full (rest from reference TRBV11-2 and TRBJ1-1): EAGVAQSPRYKIIEKRQSVAFWCNPISGHATLYWYQQILGQGPKLLIQFQNNGVVDDSQLPKDRFSAERLKGVDSTLKIQPAKLEDSAVYLCASSLVASNTEAFFGQGTRLTVV.

The gene calls are TRBV19 and TRBJ2-7; no clear D gene. The V gene's germline CDR1 is LNHDA and CDR2 SQIVND (reference sequence). Trimming removed 7 bases at V and 0 bases at J, with 7 bases between. The CDR3 covers 12 residues. This chain's CDR3 is CASTGNSYEQYF. The CDR3 DNA reads as TGTGCCAGTACGGGCAACTCCTACGAGCAGTACTTC.

The DNA for the CDR3 is TGTGCCAGCAGTTTAGTAGGGATCAATCAGCCCCAGCATTTT. Protein sequence: CASSLVGINQPQHF. The chain uses TRBV28 and TRBJ1-5; unclear D gene. This CDR3 is built from 14 residues. V was pared by 2 bases and J by 3 bases, with 8 bases between. The germline V gene has CDR1 MDHEN and CDR2 SYDVKM.

This clonotype was observed many times. The chain employs TRBV5-1 and TRBJ1-2; TRBD1 is a possible D gene (6 bases). CDR3 size: 15 residues. Germline CDR1 is SGHRS and CDR2 is YFSETQ. Trimming took off 4 bases at V and 0 bases at J, with 13 bases between the two ends. CDR3 DNA sequence: TGCGCCAGCAGCACAACGACAGGAGCTAACTATGGCTACACCTTC. This translates into CASSTTTGANYGYTF.

This clonotype showed up many times. The V and J genes are TRBV5-1 and TRBJ2-2; 8 nucleotides line up with TRBD2. The CDR3 runs 16 residues. Germline CDR1 SGHRS, CDR2 YFSETQ. The trim removed 4 bases at V and 5 bases at J, leaving 10 bases unmatched. CDR3 region: CASSRMSGSVTGELFF. DNA for the CDR3: TGCGCCAGCAGCCGCATGAGCGGGAGCGTAACCGGGGAGCTGTTTTTT. The entire variable domain, with the rest obtained from reference TRBV5-1 and TRBJ2-2, is as follows: KAGVTQTPRYLIKTRGQQVTLSCSPISGHRSVSWYQQTPGQGLQFLFEYFSETQRNKGNFPGRFSGRQFSNSRSEMNVSTLELGDSALYLCASSRMSGSVTGELFFGEGSRLTVL.

This clonotype was seen only a few times. The gene calls are TRBV9 and TRBJ2-1; a weak D match, TRBD1 (6 bases). The CDR3 extends over 16 amino acids. Germline lookup yields CDR1 SGDLS and CDR2 YYNGEE. The V and J ends lost 3 bases and 4 bases respectively, with 17 bases between them. CDR3 amino acids: CASSAQDSYPYNEQFF. In DNA form, the CDR3 reads TGTGCCAGCAGCGCCCAGGACAGTTATCCGTACAATGAGCAGTTCTTC.

This clonotype was seen ten or more times. The rearrangement links TRBV11-1 to TRBJ2-5, with D tentatively TRBD1 or TRBD2 (5 bases each). CDR3 length: 17 amino acids. Trimming left V 5 bases short and J 7 bases short, with 26 bases between. Germline CDR1 reads SGHAT; CDR2 reads FQDESV (reference sequence). The CDR3 reads CASSGRDPPWARGTQYF. In DNA form, the CDR3 reads TGTGCCAGCAGCGGCCGGGACCCACCTTGGGCAAGAGGGACCCAGTACTTC.

The chain carries TRBV27 and TRBJ2-2; D ambiguous. This CDR3 spans 13 amino acids. Trimming shortened V by 3 bases and J by 6 bases, and 8 bases separated the two germline ends. In germline, CDR1 is MNHEY, CDR2 SMNVEV (reference sequence). The CDR3 loop reads CASSLDLPGELFF. CDR3 nucleotides: TGTGCCAGCAGTTTGGATTTGCCCGGGGAGCTGTTTTTT.

This clonotype was seen repeatedly, ten times or more. This rearrangement joins TRBV28 to TRBJ2-7; 12 positions match TRBD1. Trimming removed 7 bases from V and 5 bases from J; junction bases left unmatched: 6. CDR1 is MDHEN and CDR2 is SYDVKM in the germline V gene. The CDR3 spans 14 residues. The CDR3 region has the DNA TGTGCCAGCATTCTGGGACAGGGGGCCAACGAGCAGTACTTC. Amino acids: CASILGQGANEQYF.